These T cell receptor beta chains were read from a single sample in a study of cytomegalovirus exposure and HLA in healthy donors. Libraries were prepared by immunoSEQ multiplex PCR; TCRdb keeps only in-frame clonotypes and omits some of them. The data contain about 98,000 clones, about 74% of them singletons. The sequenced material came from PBMCs. The receptors here all came from a man between 60 and 75 years old in good health and CMV-seropositive. Both conserved end residues are part of each CDR3. The order of the fields is J gene, V gene, D gene, clone size, CDR3 protein, CDR3 DNA. A D gene is named only where the DNA matches it firmly. Clone size appears in some rows only: once, few, many, or a class for an expanded clone.

TRBJ2-5 TRBV27 . . CASSTPIRSSGETQYF TGTGCCAGCAGTACCCCAATACGGTCCAGCGGAGAGACCCAGTACTTC
TRBJ2-7 TRBV18 . few CASSPDSSYEQYF TGTGCCAGCTCCCCGGACAGCTCCTACGAGCAGTACTTC
TRBJ2-7 TRBV30 . . CAWSRGTYEQYF TGTGCCTGGAGCAGGGGTACCTACGAGCAGTACTTC
TRBJ1-1 TRBV5-1 . . CASSSGLMLRDTEAFF TGCGCCAGCAGCTCGGGACTGATGCTTCGGGACACTGAAGCTTTCTTT
TRBJ2-1 TRBV7-2 . . CASEDDGGPTYNEQFF TGTGCCAGCGAAGACGACGGCGGGCCTACCTACAATGAGCAGTTCTTC
TRBJ2-7 TRBV29-1 . . CSVLAPVAEQYF TGCAGCGTTTTAGCCCCGGTCGCCGAGCAGTACTTC
TRBJ1-4 TRBV9 . . CASSTNTGTINEKLFF TGTGCCAGCAGCACAAACACCGGGACAATCAATGAAAAACTGTTTTTT
TRBJ1-2 TRBV28 . . CASSFTGYGYGYTF TGTGCCAGCAGTTTTACAGGTTATGGCTATGGCTACACCTTC
TRBJ2-5 TRBV5-4 . . CASSSGPRRETQYF TGTGCCAGCAGCTCAGGGCCGCGACGGGAGACCCAGTACTTC
TRBJ2-2 TRBV6-5 TRBD2 . CASRISSGVYGELFF TGTGCCAGCAGAATTTCTAGCGGGGTTTACGGGGAGCTGTTTTTT
TRBJ2-5 TRBV5-4 . . CASSYPRETRETQYF TGTGCCAGCAGCTACCCGAGAGAGACAAGAGAGACCCAGTACTTC
TRBJ2-3 TRBV28 . . CASSSPAEGGTDTQYF TGTGCCAGCAGTTCCCCGGCGGAAGGTGGCACAGATACGCAGTATTTT
TRBJ2-7 TRBV6-5 . . CASSYSPRSSYEQYF TGTGCCAGCAGTTACTCTCCTCGGAGCTCCTACGAGCAGTACTTC
TRBJ2-7 TRBV6-1 . . CASTEGVHEQYF TGTGCCAGCACAGAGGGGGTCCACGAGCAGTACTTC
TRBJ2-5 TRBV2 TRBD2 . CASAVGGGRWETQYF TGTGCCAGCGCAGTGGGCGGGGGGCGATGGGAGACCCAGTACTTC
TRBJ2-1 TRBV10-3 TRBD2 . CAISPRGAGNNEQFF TGTGCCATCAGCCCGCGGGGGGCAGGCAACAATGAGCAGTTCTTC
TRBJ1-5 TRBV6-6 TRBD1 . CASSYPTGTGDQPQHF TGTGCCAGCAGTTACCCGACCGGGACAGGAGATCAGCCCCAGCATTTT
TRBJ1-2 TRBV27 TRBD1 . CASSFGTGVGYGYTF TGTGCCAGCAGTTTCGGGACAGGGGTGGGCTATGGCTACACCTTC
TRBJ2-5 TRBV9 TRBD1 . CASSYSQGAQETQYF TGTGCCAGCAGTTACTCACAGGGGGCCCAAGAGACCCAGTACTTC
TRBJ1-2 TRBV27 TRBD1 . CASRGQDYYGYTF TGTGCCAGCAGAGGACAGGACTACTATGGCTACACCTTC
TRBJ1-4 TRBV7-6 TRBD1 few CASSSTRTGTLFF TGTGCCAGCAGCTCCACTCGGACAGGTACACTGTTTTTT
TRBJ1-1 TRBV9 . . CASSLESRGTEAFF TGTGCCAGCAGCTTGGAGTCTAGGGGCACTGAAGCTTTCTTT
TRBJ2-3 TRBV5-4 TRBD1 . CASSLYGTGSTDTQYF TGTGCCAGCAGCTTGTACGGGACAGGGAGCACAGATACGCAGTATTTT
TRBJ2-7 TRBV18 TRBD1 . CASSQGTATYEQYF TGTGCCAGCTCACAGGGGACAGCAACCTACGAGCAGTACTTC
TRBJ2-7 TRBV29-1 TRBD1 once CSVDGTAPNYEQYF TGCAGCGTTGACGGGACAGCTCCCAACTACGAGCAGTACTTC
TRBJ2-2 TRBV7-8 TRBD2 . CASSSLAGLTLANTGELFF TGTGCCAGCAGCTCGCTAGCGGGGCTTACCCTTGCGAACACCGGGGAGCTGTTTTTT
TRBJ1-2 TRBV5-4 TRBD1 few CASSPRTGTTPRGYTF TGTGCCAGCAGCCCACGGACAGGGACTACGCCAAGGGGCTACACCTTC
TRBJ1-3 TRBV28 . . CASRKDSLRNTIYF TGTGCCAGCAGAAAGGACAGTTTACGAAACACCATATATTTT
TRBJ1-4 TRBV9 . . CASTGTTNEKLFF TGTGCCAGCACCGGGACAACTAATGAAAAACTGTTTTTT
TRBJ1-4 TRBV4-1 . . CASSQAPGVETNEKLFF TGCGCCAGCAGCCAAGCCCCAGGGGTGGAAACTAATGAAAAACTGTTTTTT
TRBJ1-5 TRBV27 TRBD1 . CASAGGYSNQPQHF TGTGCCAGCGCAGGGGGCTATAGCAATCAGCCCCAGCATTTT
TRBJ2-4 TRBV27 TRBD2 . CASSLLRGAGLLAKNIQYF TGTGCCAGCAGTTTACTGCGGGGGGCGGGTCTGTTAGCCAAAAACATTCAGTACTTC
TRBJ2-5 TRBV5-4 TRBD2 . CASSTATSGAIQETQYF TGTGCCAGCAGCACCGCCACTAGCGGGGCCATCCAAGAGACCCAGTACTTC
TRBJ1-4 TRBV9 TRBD1 . CASSPADRNEKLFF TGTGCCAGCAGCCCAGCGGACAGGAATGAAAAACTGTTTTTT
TRBJ2-4 TRBV5-4 . . CASSSGQHKNIQYF TGTGCCAGCAGCTCTGGACAGCACAAAAACATTCAGTACTTC
TRBJ2-3 TRBV4-1 . . CASSQATARDTQYF TGCGCCAGCAGCCAAGCAACAGCTCGAGATACGCAGTATTTT
TRBJ1-2 TRBV7-8 TRBD1 . CASSLAGTGTSLGYGYTF TGTGCCAGCAGCTTGGCCGGGACAGGGACTTCCTTAGGATATGGCTACACCTTC